Listed below are T cell receptor beta chains from one sample, sequenced in a study of shared clonotypes between healthy human individuals. Libraries were prepared by immunoSEQ multiplex PCR; TCRdb keeps only in-frame clonotypes and omits some of them. Here the sample spans about 980,000 clones, around 80% being singletons. The sequencing input was memory CD4+ T cells sorted from blood. The receptors derive from a man younger than 30 in good health. CDR3s include the opening cysteine and the closing phenylalanine or tryptophan. Fields, in order: J gene, clone size, V gene, CDR3 protein. Clone size, where shown, is once, few, many, or a class for clones that have expanded.

j_gene: TRBJ1-2; abundance: once; v_gene: TRBV5-1; CDR3aa: CASRGQQGAYGYTF
j_gene: TRBJ2-3; abundance: once; v_gene: TRBV4-1; CDR3aa: CASSQERLGRAIDTQYF
j_gene: TRBJ2-3; abundance: NA; v_gene: TRBV6-4; CDR3aa: CASSPAGGVDTQYF
j_gene: TRBJ1-2; abundance: few; v_gene: TRBV7-2; CDR3aa: CASILGGGVGYTF
j_gene: TRBJ1-6; abundance: NA; v_gene: TRBV4-3; CDR3aa: CASSGKAGASYNSPLHF
j_gene: TRBJ1-2; abundance: NA; v_gene: TRBV5-6; CDR3aa: CASSFRGGPGGYTF
j_gene: TRBJ2-3; abundance: NA; v_gene: TRBV7-7; CDR3aa: CASSLVRQGWDTQYF
j_gene: TRBJ2-7; abundance: NA; v_gene: TRBV2; CDR3aa: CASSENGYEQYF
j_gene: TRBJ1-6; abundance: NA; v_gene: TRBV27; CDR3aa: CASSTDPGRVLTSSYNSPLHF
j_gene: TRBJ1-1; abundance: once; v_gene: TRBV4-3; CDR3aa: CASSQDYMGTEAFF
j_gene: TRBJ1-2; abundance: few; v_gene: TRBV20-1; CDR3aa: CSPSEAGRNTF
j_gene: TRBJ2-7; abundance: NA; v_gene: TRBV6-1; CDR3aa: CASSELAGGKYEQYF
j_gene: TRBJ2-7; abundance: NA; v_gene: TRBV7-9; CDR3aa: CASSLAGEETYEQYF
j_gene: TRBJ1-2; abundance: few; v_gene: TRBV2; CDR3aa: CASRTHSSEGYTF
j_gene: TRBJ2-5; abundance: NA; v_gene: TRBV19; CDR3aa: CASSEGDATQYF
j_gene: TRBJ2-7; abundance: few; v_gene: TRBV28; CDR3aa: CASSLGVIHYEQYF
j_gene: TRBJ2-7; abundance: NA; v_gene: TRBV25-1; CDR3aa: CAGCRQGYEQYF